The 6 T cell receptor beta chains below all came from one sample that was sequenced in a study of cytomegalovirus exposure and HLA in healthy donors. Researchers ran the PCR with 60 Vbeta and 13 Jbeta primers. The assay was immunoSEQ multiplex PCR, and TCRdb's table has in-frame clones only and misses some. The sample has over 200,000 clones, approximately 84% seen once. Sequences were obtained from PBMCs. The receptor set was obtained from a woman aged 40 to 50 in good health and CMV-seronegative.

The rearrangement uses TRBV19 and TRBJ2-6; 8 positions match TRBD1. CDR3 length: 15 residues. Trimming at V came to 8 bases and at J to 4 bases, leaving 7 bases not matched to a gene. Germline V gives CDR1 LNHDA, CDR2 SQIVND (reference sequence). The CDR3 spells CASHSGGSGANVLTF. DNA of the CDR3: TGTGCCAGTCATTCAGGGGGCTCCGGGGCCAACGTCCTGACTTTC.

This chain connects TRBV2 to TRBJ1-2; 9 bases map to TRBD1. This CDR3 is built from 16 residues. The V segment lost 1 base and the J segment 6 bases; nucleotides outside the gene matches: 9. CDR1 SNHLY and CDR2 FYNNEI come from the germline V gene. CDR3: CASSEVTGTGINGYTF. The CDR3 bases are TGTGCCAGCAGTGAAGTAACCGGGACAGGGATAAATGGCTACACCTTC.

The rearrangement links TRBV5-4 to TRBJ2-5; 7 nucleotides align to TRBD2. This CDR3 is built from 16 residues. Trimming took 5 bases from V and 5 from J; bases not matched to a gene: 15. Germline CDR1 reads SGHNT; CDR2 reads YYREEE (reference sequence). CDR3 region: CASSQPGTGGSETQYF. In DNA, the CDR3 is TGTGCCAGCAGTCAACCCGGGACGGGAGGTTCGGAGACCCAGTACTTC.

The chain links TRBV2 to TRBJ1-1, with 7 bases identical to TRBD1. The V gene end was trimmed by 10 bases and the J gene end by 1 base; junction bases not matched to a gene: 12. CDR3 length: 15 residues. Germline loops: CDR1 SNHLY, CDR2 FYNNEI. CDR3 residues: CATTMTTGRNTEAFF. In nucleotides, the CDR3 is TGTGCCACCACAATGACGACAGGGAGGAACACTGAAGCTTTCTTT. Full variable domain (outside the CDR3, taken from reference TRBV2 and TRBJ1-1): EPEVTQTPSHQVTQMGQEVILRCVPISNHLYFYWYRQILGQKVEFLVSFYNNEISEKSEIFDDQFSVERPDGSNFTLKIRSTKLEDSAMYFCATTMTTGRNTEAFFGQGTRLTVV.

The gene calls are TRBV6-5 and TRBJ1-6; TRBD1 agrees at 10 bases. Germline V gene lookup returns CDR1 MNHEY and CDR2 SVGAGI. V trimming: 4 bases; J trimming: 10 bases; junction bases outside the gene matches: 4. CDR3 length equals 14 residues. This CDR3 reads CASSSGTGDSPLHF. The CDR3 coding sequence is TGTGCCAGCAGTTCAGGGACAGGGGACTCACCCCTCCACTTT.

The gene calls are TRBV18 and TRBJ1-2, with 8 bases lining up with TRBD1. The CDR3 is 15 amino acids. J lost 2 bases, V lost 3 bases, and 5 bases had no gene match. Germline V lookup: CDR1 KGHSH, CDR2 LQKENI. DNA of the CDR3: TGTGCCAGCTCACCGGGACAGGCGAGAAACTATGGCTACACCTTC. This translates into CASSPGQARNYGYTF.